The TCR beta chain described here comes from a study of shared clonotypes between healthy human individuals. The deep-level immunoSEQ assay was used. Produced via immunoSEQ multiplex PCR; TCRdb's table is partial and in-frame only. The repertoire includes fewer than 1.4 million clones, roughly 74% of them detected once, and 0.5% to 0.65% sits in the top ten. With regard to this clone: Its antigen is currently unknown.

Germline CDR1 reads KGHSH; CDR2 reads LQKENI. The CDR3 contains 17 residues. J lost 1 base, V lost 0 bases, and 8 bases had no gene match. Study-wide findings and caveats: Exclusively blood specimens were collected; tissue repertoires likely differ.

This TCR was sampled from a man in his late teens or twenties in good health. Some clones in this sample may be carry-over from other donors' samples. The sequencing sample was made of memory CD4+ T cells from PBMCs. Documented subset: CD45RA-negative fraction. This chain connects TRBV18 to TRBJ2-7; 8 bases align to TRBD2. The CDR3 bases are TGTGCCAGCTCACCACCGGGACTAGGGGGAGTTTCCTACGAGCAGTACTTC. It is translated as CASSPPGLGGVSYEQYF.